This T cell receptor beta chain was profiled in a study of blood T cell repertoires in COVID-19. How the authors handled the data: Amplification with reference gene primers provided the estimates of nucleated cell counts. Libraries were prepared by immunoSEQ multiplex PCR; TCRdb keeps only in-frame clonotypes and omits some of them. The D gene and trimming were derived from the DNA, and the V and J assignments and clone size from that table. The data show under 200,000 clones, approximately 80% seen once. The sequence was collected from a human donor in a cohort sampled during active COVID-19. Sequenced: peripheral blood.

CDR3 sequence: CASSLPGLAGAGTGELFF. Here the CDR3 DNA reads TGCGCCAGCAGCTTGCCGGGACTAGCGGGAGCAGGCACCGGGGAGCTGTTTTTT. This chain connects TRBV5-1 to TRBJ2-2; 14 positions match TRBD2. V lost 1 base and J lost 4; bases outside the gene matches: 6. From germline, CDR1 is SGHRS and CDR2 YFSETQ. The CDR3 contains 18 residues. The complete variable domain, with remaining parts taken from reference TRBV5-1 and TRBJ2-2, reads KAGVTQTPRYLIKTRGQQVTLSCSPISGHRSVSWYQQTPGQGLQFLFEYFSETQRNKGNFPGRFSGRQFSNSRSEMNVSTLELGDSALYLCASSLPGLAGAGTGELFFGEGSRLTVL.